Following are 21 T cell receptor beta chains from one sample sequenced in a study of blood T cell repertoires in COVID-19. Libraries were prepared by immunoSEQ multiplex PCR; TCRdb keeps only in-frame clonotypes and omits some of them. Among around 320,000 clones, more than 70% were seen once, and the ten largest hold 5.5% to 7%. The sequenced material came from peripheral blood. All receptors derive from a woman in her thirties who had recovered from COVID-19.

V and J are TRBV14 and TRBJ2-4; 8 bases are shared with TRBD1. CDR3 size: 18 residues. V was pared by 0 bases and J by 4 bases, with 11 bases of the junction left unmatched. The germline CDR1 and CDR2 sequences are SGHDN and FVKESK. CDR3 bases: TGTGCCAGCAGCCAAGATCGCCCTTGGACAGGGACAAAAAACATTCAGTACTTC. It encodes CASSQDRPWTGTKNIQYF. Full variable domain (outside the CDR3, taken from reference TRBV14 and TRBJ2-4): EAGVTQFPSHSVIEKGQTVTLRCDPISGHDNLYWYRRVMGKEIKFLLHFVKESKQDESGMPNNRFLAERTGGTYSTLKVQPAELEDSGVYFCASSQDRPWTGTKNIQYFGAGTRLSVL.

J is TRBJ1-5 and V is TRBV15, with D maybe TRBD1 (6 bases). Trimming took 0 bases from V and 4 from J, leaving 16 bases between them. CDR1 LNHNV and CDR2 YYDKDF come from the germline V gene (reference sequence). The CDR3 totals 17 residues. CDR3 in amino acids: CATSRESDGTPNQPQHF. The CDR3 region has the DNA TGTGCCACCAGCAGAGAGTCTGACGGGACACCGAATCAGCCCCAGCATTTT.

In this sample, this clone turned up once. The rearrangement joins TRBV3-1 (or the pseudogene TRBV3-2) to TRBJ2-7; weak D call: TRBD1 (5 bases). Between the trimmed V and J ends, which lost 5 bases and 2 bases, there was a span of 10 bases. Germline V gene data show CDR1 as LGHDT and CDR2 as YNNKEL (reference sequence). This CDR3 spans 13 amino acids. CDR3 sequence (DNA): TGTGCCAGCAGCGTGCAGGGCGCCTACGAGCAGTACTTC. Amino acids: CASSVQGAYEQYF.

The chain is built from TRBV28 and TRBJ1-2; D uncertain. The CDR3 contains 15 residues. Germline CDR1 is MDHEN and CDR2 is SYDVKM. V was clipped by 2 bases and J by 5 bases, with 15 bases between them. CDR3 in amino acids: CASSLARQSFYGYTF. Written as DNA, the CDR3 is TGTGCCAGCAGTTTAGCCCGACAAAGTTTTTATGGCTACACCTTC.

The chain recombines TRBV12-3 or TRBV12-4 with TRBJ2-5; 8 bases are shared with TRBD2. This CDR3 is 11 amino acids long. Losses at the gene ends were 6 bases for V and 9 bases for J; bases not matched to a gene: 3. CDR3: CASSGRGAQYF. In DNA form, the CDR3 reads TGTGCCAGCAGCGGGAGGGGGGCCCAGTACTTC.

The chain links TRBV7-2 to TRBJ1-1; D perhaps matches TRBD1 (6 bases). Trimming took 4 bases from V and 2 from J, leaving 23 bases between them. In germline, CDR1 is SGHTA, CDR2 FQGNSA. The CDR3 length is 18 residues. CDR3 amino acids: CASSSPPPYRETNTEAFF. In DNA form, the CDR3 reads TGTGCCAGCAGCTCCCCTCCGCCATACAGGGAAACAAACACTGAAGCTTTCTTT.

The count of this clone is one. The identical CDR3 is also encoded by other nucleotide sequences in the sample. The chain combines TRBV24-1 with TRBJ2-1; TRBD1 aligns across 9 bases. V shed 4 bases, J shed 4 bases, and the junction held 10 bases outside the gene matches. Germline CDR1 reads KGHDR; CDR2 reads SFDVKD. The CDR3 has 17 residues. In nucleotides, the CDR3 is TGTGCCACCAGTGACTCAATACCGGGACAGGGATACAATGAGCAGTTCTTC. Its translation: CATSDSIPGQGYNEQFF.

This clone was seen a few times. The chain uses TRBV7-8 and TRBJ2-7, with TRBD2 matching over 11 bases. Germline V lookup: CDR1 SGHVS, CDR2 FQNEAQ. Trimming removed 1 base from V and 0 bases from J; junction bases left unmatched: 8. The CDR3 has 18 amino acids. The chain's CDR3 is CASSLDELAGATSYEQYF. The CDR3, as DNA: TGTGCCAGCAGCTTAGATGAACTAGCGGGGGCCACCTCCTACGAGCAGTACTTC.

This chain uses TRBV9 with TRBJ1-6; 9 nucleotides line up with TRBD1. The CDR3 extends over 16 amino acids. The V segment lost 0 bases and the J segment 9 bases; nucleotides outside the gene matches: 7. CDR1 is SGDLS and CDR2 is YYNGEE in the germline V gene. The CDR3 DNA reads TGTGCCAGCAGCGTAGCGGAGGGACAGGGCGGTTCACCCCTCCACTTT. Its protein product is CASSVAEGQGGSPLHF.

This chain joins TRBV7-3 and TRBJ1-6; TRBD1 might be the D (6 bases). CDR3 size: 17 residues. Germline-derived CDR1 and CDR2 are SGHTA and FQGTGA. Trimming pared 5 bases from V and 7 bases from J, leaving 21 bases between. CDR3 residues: CASSKKRNRVENSPLHF. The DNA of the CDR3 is TGTGCCAGCAGCAAAAAGAGAAACAGGGTCGAGAATTCACCCCTCCACTTT.

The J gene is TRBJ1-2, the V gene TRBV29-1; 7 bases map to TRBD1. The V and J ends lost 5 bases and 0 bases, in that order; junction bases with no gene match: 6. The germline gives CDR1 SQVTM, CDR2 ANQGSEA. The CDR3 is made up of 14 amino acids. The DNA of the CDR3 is TGCAGCGTTCGGGACAGCACAACTAACTATGGCTACACCTTC. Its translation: CSVRDSTTNYGYTF.

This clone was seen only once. The CDR3 DNA reads TGTGCCAGCATCCAGGGGGCAGGGAGCAACGAGCAGTACTTC. Amino acids: CASIQGAGSNEQYF. The chain is built from TRBV28 and TRBJ2-7, with 8 bases matching TRBD1. The V gene's germline CDR1 is MDHEN and CDR2 SYDVKM. Trimming removed 7 bases from V and 5 bases from J; junction bases left unmatched: 10. This CDR3 contains 14 residues.

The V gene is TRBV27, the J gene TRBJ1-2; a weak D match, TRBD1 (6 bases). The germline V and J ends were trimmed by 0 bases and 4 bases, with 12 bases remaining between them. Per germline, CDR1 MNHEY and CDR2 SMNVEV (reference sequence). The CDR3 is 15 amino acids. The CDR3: CASSLSTGELYGYTF. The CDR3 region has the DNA TGTGCCAGCAGTTTATCGACAGGCGAACTCTATGGCTACACCTTC.

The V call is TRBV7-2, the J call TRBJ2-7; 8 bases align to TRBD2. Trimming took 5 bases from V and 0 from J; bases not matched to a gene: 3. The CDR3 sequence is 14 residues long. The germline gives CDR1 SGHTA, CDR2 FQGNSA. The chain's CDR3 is CASSLTSASYEQYF. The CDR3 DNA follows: TGTGCCAGCAGCCTGACTAGCGCCTCCTACGAGCAGTACTTC.

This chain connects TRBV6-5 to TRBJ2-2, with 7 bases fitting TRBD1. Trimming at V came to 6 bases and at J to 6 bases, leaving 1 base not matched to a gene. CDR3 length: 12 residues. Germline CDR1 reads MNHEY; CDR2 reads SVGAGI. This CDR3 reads CASRDRPGELFF. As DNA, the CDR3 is TGTGCCAGCAGGGACAGGCCCGGGGAGCTGTTTTTT.

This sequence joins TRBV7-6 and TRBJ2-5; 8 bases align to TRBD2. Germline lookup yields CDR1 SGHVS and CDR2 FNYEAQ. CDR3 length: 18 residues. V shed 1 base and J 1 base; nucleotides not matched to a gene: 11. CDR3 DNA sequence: TGTGCCAGCAGCTTAGAGTCGGGAGGGGGAAGACTCCAAGAGACCCAGTACTTC. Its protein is CASSLESGGGRLQETQYF.

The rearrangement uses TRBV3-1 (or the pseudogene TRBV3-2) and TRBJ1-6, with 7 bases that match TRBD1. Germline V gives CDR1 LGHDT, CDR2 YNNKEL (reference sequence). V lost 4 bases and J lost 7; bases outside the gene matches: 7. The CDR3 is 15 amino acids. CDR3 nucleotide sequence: TGTGCCAGCAGCCCCGACAGGGTAAAGAATTCACCCCTCCACTTT. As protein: CASSPDRVKNSPLHF.

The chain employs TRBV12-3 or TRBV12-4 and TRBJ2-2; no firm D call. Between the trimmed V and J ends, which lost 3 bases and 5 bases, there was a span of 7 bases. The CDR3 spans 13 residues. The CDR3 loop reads CASSLVRTGELFF. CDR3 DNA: TGTGCCAGCAGTTTGGTTCGGACCGGGGAGCTGTTTTTT.

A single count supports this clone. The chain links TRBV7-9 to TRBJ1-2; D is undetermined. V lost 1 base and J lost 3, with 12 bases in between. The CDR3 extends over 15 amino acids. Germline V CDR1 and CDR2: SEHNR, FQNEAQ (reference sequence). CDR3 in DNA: TGTGCCAGCAGCTTAGGGTGGGCGCAGGACTATGGCTACACCTTC. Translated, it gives CASSLGWAQDYGYTF.

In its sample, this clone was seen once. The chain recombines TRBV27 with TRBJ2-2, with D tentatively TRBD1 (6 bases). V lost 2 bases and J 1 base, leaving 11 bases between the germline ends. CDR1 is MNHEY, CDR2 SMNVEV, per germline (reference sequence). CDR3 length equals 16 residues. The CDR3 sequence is CASSLDRTVNTGELFF. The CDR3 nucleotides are TGTGCCAGCAGTTTAGACAGGACAGTGAACACCGGGGAGCTGTTTTTT.

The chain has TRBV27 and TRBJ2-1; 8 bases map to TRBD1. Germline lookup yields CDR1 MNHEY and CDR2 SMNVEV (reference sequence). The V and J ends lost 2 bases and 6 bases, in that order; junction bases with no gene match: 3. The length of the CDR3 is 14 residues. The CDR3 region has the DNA TGTGCCAGCAGTTTAGGCAGGGGGCGCAATGAGCAGTTCTTC. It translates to CASSLGRGRNEQFF.